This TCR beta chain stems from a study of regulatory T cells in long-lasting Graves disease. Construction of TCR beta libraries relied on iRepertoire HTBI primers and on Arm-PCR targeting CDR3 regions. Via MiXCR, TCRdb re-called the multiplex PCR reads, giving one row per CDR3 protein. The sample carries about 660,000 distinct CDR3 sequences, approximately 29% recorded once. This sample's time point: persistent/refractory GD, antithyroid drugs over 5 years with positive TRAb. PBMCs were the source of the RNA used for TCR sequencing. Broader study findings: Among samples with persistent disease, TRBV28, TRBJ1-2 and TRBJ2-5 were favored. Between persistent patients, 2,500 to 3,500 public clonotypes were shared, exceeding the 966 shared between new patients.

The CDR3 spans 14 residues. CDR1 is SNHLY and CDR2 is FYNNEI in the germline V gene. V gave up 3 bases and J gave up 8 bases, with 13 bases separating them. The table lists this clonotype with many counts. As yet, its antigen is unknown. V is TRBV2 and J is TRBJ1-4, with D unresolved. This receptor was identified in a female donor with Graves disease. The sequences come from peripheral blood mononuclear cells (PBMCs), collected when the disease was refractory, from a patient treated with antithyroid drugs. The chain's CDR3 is CASSEFSNGEKLFF. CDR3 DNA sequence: TGTGCCAGCAGTGAGTTCTCGAATGGCGAAAAACTGTTTTTT.